The present T cell receptor beta chain was sequenced within a study of blood T cells in healthy people across ages. CDR1 and CDR2 (germline): DFQATT, SNEGSKA (reference sequence). This CDR3 comprises 15 residues. The V end was cut by 4 bases, the J end by 7 bases, with 20 bases between. The authors ran a second PCR of about 7 to 12 cycles using a sample-barcoded 5' primer and a J-beta primer mix. TCRdb reanalysed the 5' RACE reads using MiXCR and keeps one entry per CDR3 protein. The sample contains around 1,600,000 distinct CDR3 sequences, roughly two fifths of which appear only once. Of note for this clonotype: A much larger clone differs by one base, so this may be a read error.

The clonotype was recovered from a woman aged 18-35 years in good health. V usage is TRBV20-1 and J usage is TRBJ2-1; D possibly matches TRBD1 or TRBD2 (5 bases each). The sequenced sample consisted of blood. The CDR3: CSATAARETRNEQFF. The CDR3, as DNA: TGCAGTGCTACAGCTGCCAGGGAGACACGGAATGAGCAGTTCTTC.